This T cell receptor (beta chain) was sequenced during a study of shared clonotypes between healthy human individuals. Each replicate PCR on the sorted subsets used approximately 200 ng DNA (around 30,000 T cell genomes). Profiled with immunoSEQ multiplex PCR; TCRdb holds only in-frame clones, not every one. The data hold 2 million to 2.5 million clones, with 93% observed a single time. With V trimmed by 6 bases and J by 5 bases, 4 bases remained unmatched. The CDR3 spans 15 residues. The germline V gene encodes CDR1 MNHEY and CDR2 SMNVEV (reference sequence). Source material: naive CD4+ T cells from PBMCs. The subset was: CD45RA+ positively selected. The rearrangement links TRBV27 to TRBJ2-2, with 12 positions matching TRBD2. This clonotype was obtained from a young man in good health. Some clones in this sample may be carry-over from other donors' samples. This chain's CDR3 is CASRTSGRMTGELFF. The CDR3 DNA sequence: TGTGCCAGCAGGACTAGCGGGAGAATGACCGGGGAGCTGTTTTTT.